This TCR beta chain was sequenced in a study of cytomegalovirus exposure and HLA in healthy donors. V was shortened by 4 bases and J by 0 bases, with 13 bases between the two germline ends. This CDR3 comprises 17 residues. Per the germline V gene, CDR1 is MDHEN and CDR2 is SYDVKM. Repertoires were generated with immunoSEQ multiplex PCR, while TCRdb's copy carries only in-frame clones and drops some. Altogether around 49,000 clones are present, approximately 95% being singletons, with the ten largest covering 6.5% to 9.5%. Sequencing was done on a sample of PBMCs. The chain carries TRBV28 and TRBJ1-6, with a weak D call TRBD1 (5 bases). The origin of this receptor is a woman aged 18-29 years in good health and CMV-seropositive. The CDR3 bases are TGTGCCAGCAGTTCAGGGTGGGGATCCTCCTATAATTCACCCCTCCACTTT. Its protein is CASSSGWGSSYNSPLHF.